The T cell receptor (beta chain) under discussion was sequenced for a study of naive and memory T cell subsets. Study-level findings and limits: TCR transcript changes with activation or differentiation may affect this RNA method.

CDR1 is LGHNA and CDR2 is YNFKEQ in the germline V gene. Losses at the gene ends were 1 base for V and 5 bases for J; bases not matched to a gene: 1. This CDR3 region has 13 residues. The SP2 primer and nested alpha and beta constant region primers amplified ligated cDNA in four rounds. Blood and skin TCR RNA was reverse transcribed with alpha and beta constant primers. TCRdb used MiXCR to reprocess the 5' RACE reads, holding one entry per CDR3 protein. The sample lists roughly 56,000 distinct CDR3 sequences, about 7.2% seen once, with around 9.7% in the top ten. In its sample, this clonotype was seen many times. Antigen unknown. An oligonucleotide containing a UMI was ligated to the 3' end of TCR cDNA. RNA was extracted from roughly 2.6 ml of whole blood of healthy adults. Input was about 1 to 1,100 ng of DNase-treated total RNA without cell sorting.

The sequence was collected from a male donor in good health. J is TRBJ2-7 and V is TRBV4-2; 8 positions match TRBD2. CDR3 protein: CASSQAGGHEQYF. The CDR3 DNA reads TGTGCCAGCAGCCAAGCGGGGGGGCACGAGCAGTACTTC.